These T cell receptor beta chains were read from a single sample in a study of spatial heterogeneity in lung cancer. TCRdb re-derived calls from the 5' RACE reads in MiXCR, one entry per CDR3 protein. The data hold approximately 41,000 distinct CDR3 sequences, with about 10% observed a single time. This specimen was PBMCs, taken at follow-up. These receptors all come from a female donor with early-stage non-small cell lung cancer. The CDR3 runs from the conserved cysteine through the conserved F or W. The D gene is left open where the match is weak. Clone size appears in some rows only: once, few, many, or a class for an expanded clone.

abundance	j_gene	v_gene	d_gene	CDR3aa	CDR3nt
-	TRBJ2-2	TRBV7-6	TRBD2	CASSLGPLAGWTGELFF	TGTGCCAGCAGCTTAGGCCCACTAGCGGGGTGGACCGGGGAGCTGTTTTTT
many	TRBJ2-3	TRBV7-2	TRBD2	CASSLGLAGTDTQYF	TGTGCCAGCAGCCTCGGACTAGCGGGTACAGATACGCAGTATTTT
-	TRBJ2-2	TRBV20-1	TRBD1	CSAAEGAHTGELFF	TGCAGTGCTGCTGAGGGGGCGCACACCGGGGAGCTGTTTTTT
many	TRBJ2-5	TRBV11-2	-	CASSLMGSGLQETQYF	TGTGCCAGCAGCTTGATGGGCAGCGGGCTCCAAGAGACCCAGTACTTC
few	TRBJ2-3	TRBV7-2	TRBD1	CASSARQGTSTDTQYF	TGTGCCAGCAGCGCCCGACAGGGGACTAGCACAGATACGCAGTATTTT
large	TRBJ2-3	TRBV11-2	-	CASSLGGISTDTQYF	TGTGCCAGCAGCTTAGGCGGCATCAGCACAGATACGCAGTATTTT
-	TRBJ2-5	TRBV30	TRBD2	CASSPTSGVQETQYF	TGTGCCTCATCTCCGACTAGCGGGGTACAAGAGACCCAGTACTTC
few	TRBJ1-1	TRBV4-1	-	CASKVDLEGTEAFF	TGCGCCAGCAAGGTTGACCTGGAGGGAACTGAAGCTTTCTTT
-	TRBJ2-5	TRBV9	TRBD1	CASSFRQGPQETQYF	TGTGCCAGCAGCTTCCGACAGGGGCCTCAAGAGACCCAGTACTTC
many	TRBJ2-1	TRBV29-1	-	CSVGGLGGRPNEQFF	TGCAGCGTTGGGGGTCTGGGTGGCCGTCCCAATGAGCAGTTCTTC